A selection of T cell receptor beta chains follows, all from one sample in a study of cytomegalovirus exposure and HLA in healthy donors. The assay was immunoSEQ multiplex PCR, and TCRdb's table has in-frame clones only and misses some. Of 110,000 to 150,000 clones in the sample, 8.5% to 10% are singletons; the top ten hold 1.8%. The material sequenced was PBMCs. All receptors come from a man between 45 and 60 years old in good health and CMV-seronegative. Each CDR3 is given with its conserved first and last residue. Each record gives: D gene, clone size, V gene, J gene, CDR3 DNA, CDR3 protein. D genes are given only for firm matches. Expanded clones get a size class; other rows say once, few or many, or leave the size out.

d_gene: TRBD1; abundance: few; v_gene: TRBV28; j_gene: TRBJ2-7; CDR3nt: TGTGCCAGCAGTCCCAGACTCTTACAACAGGGGATCCACGAGCAGTACTTC; CDR3aa: CASSPRLLQQGIHEQYF
d_gene: .; abundance: few; v_gene: TRBV7-9; j_gene: TRBJ2-2; CDR3nt: TGTGCCAGCAGCCCCCTTTGGGGGGGGGCAGAAGGGGAGCTGTTTTTT; CDR3aa: CASSPLWGGAEGELFF
d_gene: .; abundance: .; v_gene: TRBV5-1; j_gene: TRBJ1-1; CDR3nt: TGCGCCAGCAGCTTGGAAGGAGTGGGTACTGAAGCTTTCTTT; CDR3aa: CASSLEGVGTEAFF
d_gene: TRBD2; abundance: few; v_gene: TRBV6-1; j_gene: TRBJ2-1; CDR3nt: TGTGCCAGCAGTGAAGATACTAGCGGGAGTCGTGAGCAGTTCTTC; CDR3aa: CASSEDTSGSREQFF
d_gene: .; abundance: few; v_gene: TRBV11-2; j_gene: TRBJ2-3; CDR3nt: TGTGCCTCCGGCCGGGGGGCTAGCACAGATACGCAGTATTTT; CDR3aa: CASGRGASTDTQYF
d_gene: TRBD2; abundance: .; v_gene: TRBV5-5; j_gene: TRBJ2-3; CDR3nt: TGTGCCAGCAGCCGGGGGGGGGAGTTCACAGATACGCAGTATTTT; CDR3aa: CASSRGGEFTDTQYF
d_gene: TRBD1; abundance: few; v_gene: TRBV6-6; j_gene: TRBJ1-1; CDR3nt: TGTGCCAGCAGCTTCGCACAGGGGGTCGGGACTGAAGCTTTCTTT; CDR3aa: CASSFAQGVGTEAFF
d_gene: TRBD1; abundance: few; v_gene: TRBV6-6; j_gene: TRBJ1-4; CDR3nt: TGTGCCAGCAACACACAGGGGGCGGGTGAAAAACTGTTTTTT; CDR3aa: CASNTQGAGEKLFF
d_gene: .; abundance: few; v_gene: TRBV27; j_gene: TRBJ2-1; CDR3nt: TGTGCCAGCAGTACACTAGCCAGCTCCTACAATGAGCAGTTCTTC; CDR3aa: CASSTLASSYNEQFF
d_gene: TRBD1; abundance: few; v_gene: TRBV29-1; j_gene: TRBJ1-1; CDR3nt: TGCAGCGCAGAGACAAGGGGACAGGCCTATTCGAGTACTGAAGCTTTCTTT; CDR3aa: CSAETRGQAYSSTEAFF
d_gene: .; abundance: few; v_gene: TRBV7-8; j_gene: TRBJ2-7; CDR3nt: TGTGCCAGCAGCTTGAGGACTGCCTACGAGCAGTACTTC; CDR3aa: CASSLRTAYEQYF
d_gene: TRBD2; abundance: many; v_gene: TRBV13; j_gene: TRBJ2-5; CDR3nt: TGTGCCAGCAGCCAAATTATGACTAGCGGGAGGGCCCAAGAGACCCAGTACTTC; CDR3aa: CASSQIMTSGRAQETQYF
d_gene: .; abundance: .; v_gene: TRBV6-1; j_gene: TRBJ1-4; CDR3nt: TGTGCCAGCAGTGAACCCGCAACTAATGAAAAACTGTTTTTT; CDR3aa: CASSEPATNEKLFF
d_gene: TRBD2; abundance: .; v_gene: TRBV28; j_gene: TRBJ2-7; CDR3nt: TGTGCCAGCAGATATACTAGCGGGGGGTCCTACGAGCAGTACTTC; CDR3aa: CASRYTSGGSYEQYF
d_gene: TRBD1; abundance: few; v_gene: TRBV7-9; j_gene: TRBJ2-1; CDR3nt: TGTGCCAGCAGCTGGTCCGGGACAGGGACGTTCTTC; CDR3aa: CASSWSGTGTFF
d_gene: .; abundance: few; v_gene: TRBV7-9; j_gene: TRBJ1-5; CDR3nt: TGTGCCAGCAGCCGGACTGATAGCAATCAGCCCCAGCATTTT; CDR3aa: CASSRTDSNQPQHF
d_gene: .; abundance: .; v_gene: TRBV7-7; j_gene: TRBJ2-1; CDR3nt: TGTGCCAGCAGCTTAGGGACTCACCCTTCAGGTGAGCAGTTCTTC; CDR3aa: CASSLGTHPSGEQFF
d_gene: TRBD2; abundance: .; v_gene: TRBV5-1; j_gene: TRBJ2-2; CDR3nt: TGCGCCAGCAGACAACTAGCGGGGGACACCGGGGAGCTGTTTTTT; CDR3aa: CASRQLAGDTGELFF
d_gene: TRBD2; abundance: .; v_gene: TRBV7-2; j_gene: TRBJ2-7; CDR3nt: TGTGCCAGCAGCTTAGCCCTAGCGGGACCCTACGAGCAGTACTTC; CDR3aa: CASSLALAGPYEQYF
d_gene: .; abundance: .; v_gene: TRBV30; j_gene: TRBJ1-3; CDR3nt: TGTGCCTGGCTAGGAACCCGCGAATCCTCTGGAAACACCATATATTTT; CDR3aa: CAWLGTRESSGNTIYF
d_gene: .; abundance: few; v_gene: TRBV6-1; j_gene: TRBJ2-6; CDR3nt: TGTGCCAGCAGAGAGGGAAGCTCTGGGGCCAACGTCCTGACTTTC; CDR3aa: CASREGSSGANVLTF
d_gene: TRBD1; abundance: few; v_gene: TRBV6-1; j_gene: TRBJ1-5; CDR3nt: TGTGCCAGCAGACCCCCGGGACAGGGGAATCAGCCCCAGCATTTT; CDR3aa: CASRPPGQGNQPQHF
d_gene: .; abundance: few; v_gene: TRBV15; j_gene: TRBJ1-1; CDR3nt: TGTGCCACCAGCAGTGACCGGAGGAGCACTGAAGCTTTCTTT; CDR3aa: CATSSDRRSTEAFF
d_gene: .; abundance: few; v_gene: TRBV19; j_gene: TRBJ1-2; CDR3nt: TGTGCCAGTAGTGGAGCGGGGGGGCAGCGAAGCTATGGCTACACCTTC; CDR3aa: CASSGAGGQRSYGYTF
d_gene: .; abundance: .; v_gene: TRBV5-1; j_gene: TRBJ1-3; CDR3nt: TGCGCCAGCACCCTTGGGGCGAGGGGAAACACCATATATTTT; CDR3aa: CASTLGARGNTIYF
d_gene: TRBD1; abundance: few; v_gene: TRBV5-1; j_gene: TRBJ2-1; CDR3nt: TGCGCCAGCAGCGCGGGACAGGGGGGCTACAATGAGCAGTTCTTC; CDR3aa: CASSAGQGGYNEQFF
d_gene: .; abundance: few; v_gene: TRBV9; j_gene: TRBJ1-6; CDR3nt: TGTGCCAGCAGCGTAGGACGGGATAATTCACCCCTCCACTTT; CDR3aa: CASSVGRDNSPLHF
d_gene: .; abundance: .; v_gene: TRBV30; j_gene: TRBJ1-4; CDR3nt: TGTGGGGGGGAGGCTGCAACTAATGAAAAACTGTTTTTT; CDR3aa: CGGEAATNEKLFF
d_gene: TRBD1; abundance: .; v_gene: TRBV6-1; j_gene: TRBJ2-2; CDR3nt: TGTGCCAGCAGTACAGGGGTGTCGACCGGGGAGCTGTTTTTT; CDR3aa: CASSTGVSTGELFF
d_gene: TRBD2; abundance: .; v_gene: TRBV6-5; j_gene: TRBJ2-2; CDR3nt: TGTGCCAGCAGACCCGGGACTAGCGACACCGGGGAGCTGTTTTTT; CDR3aa: CASRPGTSDTGELFF
d_gene: TRBD2; abundance: .; v_gene: TRBV2; j_gene: TRBJ2-5; CDR3nt: TGTGCCAGCAGTGAAGGTTCGGCGGGGGGTCGAGAGACCCAGTACTTC; CDR3aa: CASSEGSAGGRETQYF
d_gene: TRBD1; abundance: .; v_gene: TRBV5-4; j_gene: TRBJ2-2; CDR3nt: TGTGCCAGCAGCTCACCACAGGGGGGTCCCGCGAACACCGGGGAGCTGTTTTTT; CDR3aa: CASSSPQGGPANTGELFF
d_gene: TRBD2; abundance: .; v_gene: TRBV19; j_gene: TRBJ2-2; CDR3nt: TGTGCCAGTAGTATCAGGACTAGCGGGGACCTCACCGGGGAGCTGTTTTTT; CDR3aa: CASSIRTSGDLTGELFF
d_gene: TRBD2; abundance: few; v_gene: TRBV10-3; j_gene: TRBJ2-1; CDR3nt: TGTGCCATCAGTGGGTCTGGACTAGCGGGGGCCTCCCCCTACAATGAGCAGTTCTTC; CDR3aa: CAISGSGLAGASPYNEQFF
d_gene: TRBD1; abundance: few; v_gene: TRBV14; j_gene: TRBJ1-6; CDR3nt: TGTGCCAGCAGCCCACAGCCGGGACAGGCGATTTCACCCCTCCACTTT; CDR3aa: CASSPQPGQAISPLHF
d_gene: TRBD2; abundance: few; v_gene: TRBV7-9; j_gene: TRBJ2-1; CDR3nt: TGTGCCAGCAGCCCGGGACTAGCGAACAATGAGCAGTTCTTC; CDR3aa: CASSPGLANNEQFF
d_gene: TRBD2; abundance: few; v_gene: TRBV4-1; j_gene: TRBJ2-7; CDR3nt: TGCGCCAGCAGCCACCCCGGACTAGCGGGAGGGCCGAGCTCCTACGAGCAGTACTTC; CDR3aa: CASSHPGLAGGPSSYEQYF
d_gene: TRBD2; abundance: few; v_gene: TRBV2; j_gene: TRBJ2-1; CDR3nt: TGTGCCAGCAGTGGTAGCGGGAGGGCCCACAATGAGCAGTTCTTC; CDR3aa: CASSGSGRAHNEQFF
d_gene: .; abundance: few; v_gene: TRBV4-1; j_gene: TRBJ2-5; CDR3nt: TGCGCCAGCAGCGCCCGACTCACGCGACAAGAGACCCAGTACTTC; CDR3aa: CASSARLTRQETQYF
d_gene: .; abundance: .; v_gene: TRBV6-1; j_gene: TRBJ1-5; CDR3nt: TGTGCCAGCAGCGGGTCCCAAAATCAGCCCCAGCATTTT; CDR3aa: CASSGSQNQPQHF
d_gene: .; abundance: few; v_gene: TRBV5-6; j_gene: TRBJ1-2; CDR3nt: TGTGCCAGCAGCTTGACAGGAAAAAGGGCTAACTATGGCTACACCTTC; CDR3aa: CASSLTGKRANYGYTF
d_gene: TRBD1; abundance: .; v_gene: TRBV5-1; j_gene: TRBJ1-4; CDR3nt: TGCGCCAGCAGCTCCGGGACAGGGGAAGAAAAACTGTTTTTT; CDR3aa: CASSSGTGEEKLFF